This TCR beta chain was identified in a study of blood T cell repertoires in COVID-19. As for the study in general: Material from acute and convalescent COVID-19 was sourced from the United States, Italy and Spain. The analysed material was cDNA or gDNA that came from T cells, B-cell-depleted T cells, or PBMCs.

This clone showed up many times. Original data processing: The assay estimated nucleated cells by amplifying reference gene primers. Only in-frame clones appear in the TCRdb table, and some are missing; sequencing was by immunoSEQ multiplex PCR. V, J and clone size are taken as reported in that table, and D and trimming were inferred from the DNA itself. The sample comprises under 150,000 clones, over 80% of which are singletons, and about 9.5% rests with the top ten. Losses at the gene ends were 1 base for V and 6 bases for J; bases not matched to a gene: 5. This CDR3 contains 15 residues. Germline V gene sequence: CDR1 KGHSH, CDR2 LQKENI.

Sequencing input: peripheral blood. The gene calls are TRBV18 and TRBJ1-4; 7 bases align to TRBD1. This sequence was found in a man aged 40-55 years with active or convalescent COVID-19. The CDR3 nucleotides are TGTGCCAGCTCACCACGGGACAGCCGAGATGAAAAACTGTTTTTT. Residues: CASSPRDSRDEKLFF.